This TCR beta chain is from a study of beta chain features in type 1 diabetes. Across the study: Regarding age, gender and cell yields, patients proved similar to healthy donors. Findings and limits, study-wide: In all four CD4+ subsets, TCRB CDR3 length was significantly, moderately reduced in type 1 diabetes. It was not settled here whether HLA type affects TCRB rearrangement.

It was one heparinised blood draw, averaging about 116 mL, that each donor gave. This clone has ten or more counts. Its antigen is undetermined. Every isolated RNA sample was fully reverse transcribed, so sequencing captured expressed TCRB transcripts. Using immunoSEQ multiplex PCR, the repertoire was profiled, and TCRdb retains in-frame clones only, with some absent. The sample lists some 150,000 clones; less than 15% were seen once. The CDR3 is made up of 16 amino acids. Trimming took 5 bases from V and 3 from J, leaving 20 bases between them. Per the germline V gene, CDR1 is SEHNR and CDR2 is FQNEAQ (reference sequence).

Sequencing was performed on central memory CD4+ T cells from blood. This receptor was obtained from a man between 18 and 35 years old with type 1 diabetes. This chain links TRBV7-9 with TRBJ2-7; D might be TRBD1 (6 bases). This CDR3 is CASSPLPGHTRYEQYF. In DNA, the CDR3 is TGTGCCAGCAGCCCCCTTCCGGGACATACGCGCTACGAGCAGTACTTC.